These 24 T cell receptor beta chains were sequenced from one sample in a study of T cell repertoires in cytomegalovirus infection. TCRdb passed the reads through MiXCR, listing each CDR3 protein once. The data show approximately 730,000 distinct CDR3 sequences, with about 33% seen just once and 15% to 20% held by the top ten. These receptors have no known antigen. This specimen was cultured PBMCs, taken from culture after CMV antigen stimulation. All receptors derive from a human donor in good health (CMV status not recorded). Some clones in this sample may be carry-over from other donors' samples.

This clonotype was seen a handful of times. V and J are TRBV2 and TRBJ2-3, with a tentative D call TRBD1 (5 bases). The CDR3 contains 16 residues. Germline values: CDR1 SNHLY, CDR2 FYNNEI. V was trimmed by 0 bases and J by 1 base, leaving 11 bases between them. The CDR3 region has the DNA TGTGCCAGCAGTGAAGCTGCTGGGGCCCGCACAGATACGCAGTATTTT. Residues: CASSEAAGARTDTQYF.

This clonotype occurred many times. The genes are TRBV7-8 and TRBJ2-4; 14 nucleotides agree with TRBD2. V was clipped by 5 bases and J by 2 bases; unmatched bases: 17. This CDR3 region has 21 residues. CDR1 is SGHVS, CDR2 FQNEAQ, per germline. In DNA form, the CDR3 reads TGTGCCAGCAGCCCCTATTCGCGACTAGCGGGAGGGCCTCGGACCAAAAACATTCAGTACTTC. This codes for CASSPYSRLAGGPRTKNIQYF.

This clonotype was picked up a small number of times. V usage is TRBV19 and J usage is TRBJ2-1, with TRBD2 identical over 8 bases. The V gene end was trimmed by 2 bases and the J gene end by 7 bases; junction bases not matched to a gene: 4. CDR1 and CDR2 (germline): LNHDA, SQIVND (reference sequence). The CDR3 has 14 amino acids. CDR3 nucleotide sequence: TGTGCCAGTAGTATAACGGGGGGGCATAATGAGCAGTTCTTC. This gives the protein CASSITGGHNEQFF. The variable domain in full, completed from reference TRBV19 and TRBJ2-1, reads DGGITQSPKYLFRKEGQNVTLSCEQNLNHDAMYWYRQDPGQGLRLIYYSQIVNDFQKGDIAEGYSVSREKKESFPLTVTSAQKNPTAFYLCASSITGGHNEQFFGPGTRLTVL.

The rearrangement joins TRBV6-5 to TRBJ1-1; 7 positions agree with TRBD1. The CDR3 totals 15 residues. V dropped 6 bases and J dropped 4; count of bases not matched to a gene: 11. Germline CDR1 and CDR2: MNHEY and SVGAGI. The CDR3 coding sequence is TGTGCCAGCAGCCCCTCACAGGGGAAGGTCACTGAAGCTTTCTTT. This gives the protein CASSPSQGKVTEAFF.

This clonotype was seen a single time. V is TRBV6-5 and J is TRBJ1-1; D might be TRBD1 (5 bases). Trimming removed 6 bases from V and 3 bases from J, with 17 bases in between. The V gene's germline CDR1 is MNHEY and CDR2 SVGAGI. This CDR3 has 15 amino acids. Here the CDR3 reads CASSTRWGVDTEAFF. CDR3 DNA sequence: TGTGCCAGCAGCACCAGATGGGGGGTCGACACTGAAGCTTTCTTT.

This chain uses TRBV12-3 or TRBV12-4 with TRBJ2-3; a weak D match, TRBD1 (6 bases). The V end was cut by 3 bases, the J end by 0 bases, with 16 bases between. CDR3 length equals 17 residues. The CDR3 DNA sequence: TGTGCCAGCAGTTTTGGGGACACCGATATCAGCACAGATACGCAGTATTTT. Translated, it gives CASSFGDTDISTDTQYF.

The genes are TRBV7-9 and TRBJ2-3; 7 nucleotides match TRBD2. The CDR3 runs 17 residues. Germline V CDR1 and CDR2: SEHNR, FQNEAQ (reference sequence). The J segment lost 6 bases and the V segment lost 0 bases, leaving 12 bases of the junction unmatched. The DNA of the CDR3 is TGTGCCAGCAGCTTAGCCCGGGGAGGGGCCTCTTTGGATACGCAGTATTTT. This sequence encodes CASSLARGGASLDTQYF.

This clonotype has a handful of counts. The chain recombines TRBV12-3 or TRBV12-4 with TRBJ2-1, with D uncertain. V was cut by 2 bases and J by 9 bases, with 5 bases left in between. The CDR3 has 11 residues. DNA for the CDR3: TGTGCCAGCAGTTTAATAGCTGAGCAGTTCTTC. Its protein product is CASSLIAEQFF.

The CDR3 coding sequence is TGTGCCAGCAGCCCCTCATACAGGGGGGGTTCCTACAATGAGCAGTTCTTC. Its protein is CASSPSYRGGSYNEQFF. The chain recombines TRBV5-6 with TRBJ2-1; the D gene is possibly TRBD1 (8 bases). Per germline, CDR1 SGHDT and CDR2 YYEEEE. The CDR3 consists of 17 residues. V lost 4 bases, J lost 1 base, and 18 bases lay in between.

The chain recombines TRBV12-3 or TRBV12-4 with TRBJ1-2; a weak D match, TRBD1 (6 bases). CDR3 size: 15 residues. V was cut by 7 bases and J by 4 bases, with 19 bases left in between. CDR3 nucleotide sequence: TGTGCCAGCACAACGGGCCGACAGGCTGGCTATGGCTACACCTTC. Residues: CASTTGRQAGYGYTF.

The chain couples TRBV6-1 to TRBJ2-3, with D unclear. Trimming took 4 bases from V and 6 from J, leaving 11 bases between them. CDR1 MNHNS and CDR2 SASEGT come from the germline V gene. This CDR3 region has 13 residues. As DNA, the CDR3 is TGTGCCAGCAGTGGGAACGGTGACGATACGCAGTATTTT. It is translated as CASSGNGDDTQYF.

V gene TRBV6-1 combines with J gene TRBJ2-2, with 7 bases that match TRBD2. Germline lookup yields CDR1 MNHNS and CDR2 SASEGT. J gave up 2 bases and V 6 bases, and 6 bases lay outside the gene matches. The CDR3 sequence is 15 residues long. CDR3 nucleotides: TGTGCCAGCAGAAGATCGGGACTAAACACCGGGGAGCTGTTTTTT. Translated, it gives CASRRSGLNTGELFF.

This clonotype has just a few counts. This chain joins TRBV12-3 or TRBV12-4 and TRBJ1-2; 7 positions match TRBD1. The CDR3 spans 14 residues. Unmatched junction bases numbered 10, after V lost 4 bases and J lost 8 bases. CDR3 DNA: TGTGCCAGCAGTTCCCTGGACAGGCCTTCGGGCTACACCTTC. Translated: CASSSLDRPSGYTF.

This clonotype was detected ten times or more. In DNA, the CDR3 is TGTGCCAGCAGCTGGGGGGCGACTAATGAAAAACTGTTTTTT. Residues: CASSWGATNEKLFF. The chain joins TRBV7-2 to TRBJ1-4; possible D gene TRBD1, 6 bases. The V gene lost 4 bases and the J gene lost 2 bases, with 8 bases spanning the gap. This CDR3 spans 14 amino acids. Germline V gene data show CDR1 as SGHTA and CDR2 as FQGNSA.

V and J are TRBV7-6 and TRBJ2-1, with 7 bases that match TRBD1. V gave up 4 bases and J gave up 9 bases; unmatched junction bases: 6. Per germline, CDR1 SGHVS and CDR2 FNYEAQ. This CDR3 is built from 13 residues. In DNA, the CDR3 is TGTGCCAGCAGCTCCCGGACAGGAAGTGAGCAGTTCTTC. It encodes CASSSRTGSEQFF.

The rearrangement links TRBV5-1 to TRBJ1-4; no clear D gene. Germline-derived CDR1 and CDR2 are SGHRS and YFSETQ. This CDR3 region has 13 residues. V lost 4 bases and J 8 bases, leaving 12 bases between the germline ends. The CDR3 spells CASSPSGIEKLFF. The CDR3 DNA follows: TGCGCCAGCAGCCCGAGTGGTATCGAAAAACTGTTTTTT.

The table lists this clonotype with a few counts. The chain links TRBV4-3 to TRBJ1-2, with 9 bases identical to TRBD1. Unmatched junction bases numbered 12, after V lost 4 bases and J lost 6 bases. From germline, CDR1 is LGHNA and CDR2 YSLEER. The CDR3 loop spans 16 amino acids. The CDR3: CASSRGADTGGNGYTF. As DNA, the CDR3 is TGCGCCAGCAGCCGGGGGGCCGACACAGGGGGCAATGGCTACACCTTC.

This rearrangement joins TRBV27 to TRBJ2-3; 8 bases agree with TRBD1. Germline CDR1 MNHEY, CDR2 SMNVEV (reference sequence). Trimming at V came to 4 bases and at J to 3 bases, leaving 3 bases not matched to a gene. CDR3 length: 14 amino acids. CDR3 DNA: TGTGCCAGCAGTTGGACAGGGAGGACAGATACGCAGTATTTT. Protein product: CASSWTGRTDTQYF.

The genes are TRBV20-1 and TRBJ2-1; TRBD2 is a possible D gene (5 bases). V was clipped by 8 bases and J by 1 base, with 12 bases between them. Looked up from germline, CDR1 is DFQATT and CDR2 is SNEGSKA (reference sequence). This CDR3 is 13 amino acids long. In DNA, the CDR3 is TGCAGTCAAACCGGGGTATCCTACAATGAGCAGTTCTTC. Translation: CSQTGVSYNEQFF.

V usage is TRBV18 and J usage is TRBJ2-7; D call uncertain. Per germline, CDR1 KGHSH and CDR2 LQKENI. The CDR3 runs to 13 residues. V lost 2 bases and J lost 2, with 7 bases in between. This chain's CDR3 is CASSPGVTYEQYF. CDR3 DNA: TGTGCCAGCTCACCAGGGGTTACCTACGAGCAGTACTTC.

A word on this clonotype: A much larger clone sits a single nucleotide away, making a read error possible. This rearrangement joins TRBV7-2 to TRBJ2-3; the D is unclear. The length of the CDR3 is 17 residues. V lost 5 bases, J lost 0 bases, and 18 bases lay in between. Germline values: CDR1 SGHTA, CDR2 FQGNSA. The CDR3 is CASSPLPWAASTDTQYF. CDR3 nucleotides: TGTGCCAGCAGCCCCCTCCCTTGGGCGGCTAGCACAGATACGCAGTATTTT.

V usage is TRBV7-2 and J usage is TRBJ2-1; no clear D. The V end lost 2 bases, the J end lost 5 bases, and 10 bases lay between the germline ends. This CDR3 comprises 14 residues. The V gene's germline CDR1 is SGHTA and CDR2 FQGNSA. The CDR3 DNA reads TGTGCCAGCAGCTTATCCCTCCCCAACAATGAGCAGTTCTTC. Translation gives CASSLSLPNNEQFF.

V is TRBV4-3 and J is TRBJ1-3; possibly TRBD1 for D (6 bases). This CDR3 contains 15 residues. CDR1 and CDR2 (germline): LGHNA, YSLEER. V was trimmed by 3 bases and J by 0 bases, leaving 9 bases between them. CDR3 nucleotides: TGCGCCAGCAGCCAGGGACACGGCTCTGGAAACACCATATATTTT. This gives the protein CASSQGHGSGNTIYF.

This clonotype has at least ten counts. The CDR3: CASTRGRTNNQPQHF. The CDR3 DNA is TGTGCCAGCACCCGCGGACGGACTAACAATCAGCCCCAGCATTTT. V gene TRBV12-3 or TRBV12-4 combines with J gene TRBJ1-5; D call uncertain. This CDR3 contains 15 residues. With 7 bases removed from V and 3 bases from J, the gap between germline ends came to 16 bases.